Presented here are 25 T cell receptor beta chains from one specimen sequenced in a study of PD-L1 blockade in urothelial cancer. Noted time point: peripheral blood 6 weeks after treatment start. TCRdb's table, derived via immunoSEQ multiplex PCR, lists solely in-frame clones and lacks some. The data show around 45,000 clones, around four fifths seen once. This sample comprised PBMCs, obtained around atezolizumab (anti-PD-L1) treatment. Source of these receptors: a man in his sixties with urothelial cancer.

This clone appeared a single time. As DNA, the CDR3 is TGTGCCGCTACAGGGGAAGAGACCCAGTACTTC. Translation: CAATGEETQYF. J is TRBJ2-5 and V is TRBV6-5; 7 nucleotides match TRBD1. The CDR3 length is 11 residues. The V gene end was trimmed by 11 bases and the J gene end by 3 bases; junction bases not matched to a gene: 3. Germline V gives CDR1 MNHEY, CDR2 SVGAGI.

The V gene is TRBV6-1, the J gene TRBJ1-6, with D perhaps TRBD1 (6 bases). V lost 6 bases to trimming and J lost 8 bases, with 14 bases between them. Germline-derived CDR1 and CDR2 are MNHNS and SASEGT. This CDR3 comprises 14 residues. For the CDR3, the DNA is TGTGCCAGCAGACCTGAGGCAGGGGATTCACCCCTCCACTTT. Translation: CASRPEAGDSPLHF.

The rearrangement links TRBV5-4 to TRBJ2-2; 7 nucleotides align to TRBD2. In germline, CDR1 is SGHNT, CDR2 YYREEE (reference sequence). This CDR3 is built from 16 residues. The V gene end was trimmed by 4 bases and the J gene end by 2 bases; junction bases not matched to a gene: 8. The chain's CDR3 is CASSLSSGGNTGELFF. CDR3 DNA: TGTGCCAGCAGCCTATCCTCGGGGGGAAACACCGGGGAGCTGTTTTTT.

The CDR3 sequence: CSVSTGEGTEAFF. CDR3 nucleotides: TGCAGCGTGAGTACCGGGGAGGGCACTGAAGCTTTCTTT. V gene TRBV29-1 combines with J gene TRBJ1-1; unclear D gene. Trimming took 6 bases from V and 4 from J, leaving 15 bases between them. Germline V gene sequence: CDR1 SQVTM, CDR2 ANQGSEA. CDR3 length: 13 amino acids.

This clone is a singleton in its sample. Here the CDR3 DNA reads TGTGCCAGCAGCGTAAGGACAGTTGAAGCTTTCTTT. It yields the protein CASSVRTVEAFF. The rearrangement uses TRBV28 and TRBJ1-1; tentative D call: TRBD1 (6 bases). CDR1 is MDHEN and CDR2 is SYDVKM in the germline V gene. The V end was cut by 6 bases, the J end by 7 bases, with 12 bases between. The CDR3 contains 12 residues.

The gene calls are TRBV30 and TRBJ1-6, with D possibly being TRBD1 (5 bases). The length of the CDR3 is 15 residues. The V gene's germline CDR1 is GTSNPN and CDR2 SVGIG (reference sequence). Trimming took off 2 bases at V and 9 bases at J, with 17 bases between the two ends. DNA of the CDR3: TGTGCCTGGAGTTTACTTCAGGGAGGGAGTTCACCCCTCCACTTT. Its protein is CAWSLLQGGSSPLHF.

The chain uses TRBV7-2 and TRBJ1-6; 8 nucleotides line up with TRBD1. The germline V gene encodes CDR1 SGHTA and CDR2 FQGNSA. The CDR3 covers 16 residues. V was clipped by 3 bases and J by 4 bases; unmatched bases: 5. Here the CDR3 reads CASSFLDRAYNSPLHF. Written as DNA, the CDR3 is TGTGCCAGCAGCTTCCTGGACAGGGCATATAATTCACCCCTCCACTTT.

V gene TRBV4-1 combines with J gene TRBJ2-4; 7 nucleotides match TRBD1. The CDR3 spans 15 residues. V lost 3 bases, J lost 9 bases, and 11 bases stayed unmatched. Germline loops: CDR1 MGHRA, CDR2 YSYEKL. CDR3 residues: CASSQLDREGGIQYF. The DNA for the CDR3 is TGCGCCAGCAGCCAGTTAGACAGGGAAGGGGGCATTCAGTACTTC.

The genes are TRBV15 and TRBJ2-7; a weak D match, TRBD1 (5 bases). The germline gives CDR1 LNHNV, CDR2 YYDKDF (reference sequence). V dropped 3 bases and J dropped 2 bases, with 11 bases sitting between them. The CDR3 totals 14 residues. CDR3: CATSRDISAYEQYF. Here the CDR3 DNA reads TGTGCCACCAGCAGGGACATTTCAGCCTACGAGCAGTACTTC.

The V and J genes are TRBV5-5 and TRBJ1-5; 7 positions match TRBD1. CDR1 SGHKS and CDR2 YYEKEE come from the germline V gene (reference sequence). V was pared by 4 bases and J by 0 bases, with 4 bases of the junction left unmatched. This CDR3 spans 15 amino acids. The CDR3 nucleotides are TGTGCCAGCAGCCGAGAGGGGGCTAGCAATCAGCCCCAGCATTTT. Its translation: CASSREGASNQPQHF.

The chain carries TRBV10-3 and TRBJ2-3, with 12 bases identical to TRBD2. Germline-derived CDR1 and CDR2 are ENHRY and SYGVKD. With 4 bases clipped from V and 4 bases from J, the junction kept 3 bases outside the gene matches. The CDR3 is 15 residues long. The DNA for the CDR3 is TGTGCCATCAGTGCGCGGACTAGCGGGGCAGATACGCAGTATTTT. It encodes CAISARTSGADTQYF.

The chain links TRBV4-1 to TRBJ2-2, with 10 bases fitting TRBD2. Looked up from germline, CDR1 is MGHRA and CDR2 is YSYEKL. Germline trimming cut 0 bases from V and 5 bases from J; bases unmatched to any gene: 3. This CDR3 contains 16 residues. The CDR3 reads CASSQESGGETGELFF. For the CDR3, the DNA is TGCGCCAGCAGCCAAGAAAGCGGGGGGGAAACCGGGGAGCTGTTTTTT.

The rearrangement links TRBV2 to TRBJ2-7; D may be TRBD2 (6 bases). V was pared by 4 bases and J by 13 bases, with 17 bases between. Germline CDR1 and CDR2: SNHLY and FYNNEI. This CDR3 spans 12 amino acids. Here the CDR3 DNA reads TGTGCCAGCAGTGCTTCTGGAGCGGGCGGTTACTTC. Protein sequence: CASSASGAGGYF.

This sequence joins TRBV6-5 and TRBJ1-2, with 7 bases identical to TRBD1. The CDR3 is made up of 15 amino acids. CDR1 is MNHEY, CDR2 SVGAGI, per germline. The ends lost 6 bases at V and 2 bases at J; junction bases unmatched: 9. The CDR3 nucleotides are TGTGCCAGCAGGAACAGGGGACCCCCAAACTATGGCTACACCTTC. This translates into CASRNRGPPNYGYTF.

The gene calls are TRBV18 and TRBJ1-1; D remains ambiguous. The CDR3 extends over 13 amino acids. V lost 11 bases to trimming and J lost 1 base, with 14 bases between them. CDR1 is KGHSH, CDR2 LQKENI, per germline. The CDR3 DNA reads TGTGCCTCCCCGGGGAAGAAGAACACTGAAGCTTTCTTT. Its translation is CASPGKKNTEAFF.

The chain has TRBV6-5 and TRBJ2-5; no clear D gene. V lost 0 bases to trimming and J lost 1 base, with 9 bases between them. The germline CDR1 and CDR2 sequences are MNHEY and SVGAGI. The CDR3 extends over 15 amino acids. Here the CDR3 DNA reads TGTGCCAGCAGTTACTCGCGGCAGACCCAAGAGACCCAGTACTTC. Translated, it gives CASSYSRQTQETQYF.

The chain links TRBV18 to TRBJ2-3, with D maybe TRBD1 (6 bases). The CDR3 spans 17 residues. Trimming stripped 3 bases from V and 0 bases from J, with 16 bases between. The V gene's germline CDR1 is KGHSH and CDR2 LQKENI. DNA of the CDR3: TGTGCCAGCTCACCTCGAGCACAACAGGGCAGCACAGATACGCAGTATTTT. Amino acids: CASSPRAQQGSTDTQYF.

The rearrangement uses TRBV5-1 and TRBJ2-5; 14 bases fit TRBD2. The length of the CDR3 is 17 residues. Germline V lookup: CDR1 SGHRS, CDR2 YFSETQ. V was pared by 6 bases and J by 1 base, with 8 bases of the junction left unmatched. The CDR3 DNA reads TGCGCCAGCACCATGGTAGGGACTAGCGGGGGCCAAGAGACCCAGTACTTC. It is translated as CASTMVGTSGGQETQYF.

V gene TRBV5-1 combines with J gene TRBJ1-4; 10 positions match TRBD1. This CDR3 spans 17 amino acids. The germline V gene has CDR1 SGHRS and CDR2 YFSETQ. J was trimmed by 6 bases and V by 4 bases; bases with no gene match: 12. The CDR3 DNA reads TGCGCCAGCAGCCCCCGGGACAGGGGCCCTACAGATGAAAAACTGTTTTTT. Translation gives CASSPRDRGPTDEKLFF.

The chain recombines TRBV11-3 with TRBJ2-7, with D possibly matching TRBD1 (6 bases). Germline loops: CDR1 SGHNT, CDR2 YENEEA. The CDR3 sequence is 14 residues long. Trimming pared 5 bases from V and 5 bases from J, leaving 16 bases between. DNA for the CDR3: TGTGCCAGCAGCCCGGCGGGCAGGGGAGACGAGCAGTACTTC. Its translation is CASSPAGRGDEQYF.

The DNA of the CDR3 is TGTGCCAGCACTGGGGAGCGGTCACCCCTCCACTTT. Its protein product is CASTGERSPLHF. This rearrangement joins TRBV2 to TRBJ1-6; no definite D call. The CDR3 sequence is 12 residues long. V lost 7 bases, J lost 10 bases, and 11 bases lay in between. Germline-derived CDR1 and CDR2 are SNHLY and FYNNEI.

The chain is built from TRBV2 and TRBJ1-1, with 7 bases that match TRBD1. CDR3 size: 14 residues. CDR1 and CDR2 (germline): SNHLY, FYNNEI. Losses at the gene ends were 8 bases for V and 8 bases for J; bases not matched to a gene: 14. Written as DNA, the CDR3 is TGTGCCAGCTTTCCCGGGACAGCGGGCTTCGAAGCTTTCTTT. Translation gives CASFPGTAGFEAFF.

The V call is TRBV28, the J call TRBJ1-4; perhaps TRBD1 as D (6 bases). The germline V gene encodes CDR1 MDHEN and CDR2 SYDVKM. This CDR3 contains 17 residues. V was shortened by 10 bases and J by 7 bases, with 28 bases between the two germline ends. The CDR3 protein is CATWPQGRLTWGEKLFF. The CDR3 DNA follows: TGTGCCACCTGGCCACAGGGTCGTTTAACTTGGGGTGAAAAACTGTTTTTT.

This rearrangement joins TRBV7-9 to TRBJ1-1; a weak D match, TRBD1 (5 bases). Germline CDR1 SEHNR, CDR2 FQNEAQ (reference sequence). The CDR3 sequence is 13 residues long. V was trimmed by 1 base and J by 11 bases, leaving 14 bases between them. CDR3 coding DNA: TGTGCCAGCAGCTTAGATGTCGGGACTGGGGCTTTCTTT. Amino acids: CASSLDVGTGAFF.

The rearrangement uses TRBV19 and TRBJ1-5, with 7 bases fitting TRBD1. V was clipped by 9 bases and J by 12 bases; unmatched bases: 14. CDR1 is LNHDA, CDR2 SQIVND, per germline (reference sequence). The CDR3 has 13 amino acids. CDR3 in amino acids: CASLPNNRGYQHF. The CDR3 nucleotides are TGTGCCAGCTTACCAAATAACAGGGGATACCAGCATTTT.